This T cell receptor (beta chain) was captured by sequencing in a study of T cells in localized non-small cell lung cancer. Study-level results: An association was observed between higher blood T cell density and longer overall survival. Investigators sequenced only a single tumor region, leaving heterogeneity possible. Exceeding tumor, uninvolved adjacent lung had the highest T cell clonality.

Between the trimmed V and J ends, which lost 2 bases and 0 bases, there was a span of 8 bases. The CDR3 loop spans 14 amino acids. Germline loops: CDR1 KGHSH, CDR2 LQKENI. Atypia-free adjacent lung was sampled at least 2 cm beyond the tumor margin. This table comes from immunoSEQ multiplex PCR, and its TCRdb copy is limited to in-frame clones, with some not included. Here the sample spans about 1,600 clones, 20% to 30% being singletons. In the case of this clone: What it recognizes is unknown.

The sequenced sample was normal lung tissue next to the tumor, obtained before any cancer treatment. The chain is built from TRBV18 and TRBJ2-7; no reliable D call. The sequence came from a man between 40 and 70 years old with stage II squamous cell lung carcinoma. The CDR3 DNA is TGTGCCAGCTCACCAAACAGCCGCTCCTACGAGCAGTACTTC. Encoded protein: CASSPNSRSYEQYF.